The next 22 T cell receptor beta chains were all read from a single sample in a study. One entry per CDR3 protein, called by TCRdb with MiXCR from the 5' RACE reads. The data show over 45,000 distinct CDR3 sequences, roughly 25% seen once. Cells sorted as Tregs were CD4+, CD25+ and CD127-/low. Sequencing was carried out using tumor-infiltrating Tregs sorted from the breast tumor. The receptors shown here come from a female donor with breast cancer.

V is TRBV5-1 and J is TRBJ1-5; D is undetermined. The CDR3 spans 13 residues. Germline V lookup: CDR1 SGHRS, CDR2 YFSETQ. V gave up 0 bases and J gave up 7 bases, with 8 bases separating them. The CDR3 loop is CASSLDPDQPQHF. The CDR3 coding sequence is TGCGCCAGCAGCTTGGACCCTGACCAGCCCCAGCATTTT.

This rearrangement joins TRBV6-1 to TRBJ2-5; D not certain. The CDR3 contains 16 residues. Per germline, CDR1 MNHNS and CDR2 SASEGT. V was trimmed by 6 bases and J by 5 bases, leaving 22 bases between them. CDR3 residues: CASRNDPLVFFETQYF. As DNA, the CDR3 is TGTGCCAGCAGGAACGATCCTCTAGTTTTCTTCGAGACCCAGTACTTC.

The chain recombines TRBV4-2 with TRBJ2-7; D is unclear. Germline loops: CDR1 LGHNA, CDR2 YNFKEQ. The V gene lost 1 base and the J gene lost 5 bases, with 12 bases spanning the gap. The CDR3 extends over 14 amino acids. The DNA for the CDR3 is TGTGCCAGCAGCCAAGGCAGGTTGAGCGACGAGCAGTACTTC. It encodes CASSQGRLSDEQYF.

This clonotype was counted ten times or more. The V gene is TRBV12-3 or TRBV12-4, the J gene TRBJ2-3, with D perhaps TRBD2 (6 bases). CDR3 length equals 14 residues. V was trimmed by 6 bases and J by 2 bases, leaving 12 bases between them. CDR3 bases: TGTGCCAGCAGGAGTAGCGGACTCACAGATACGCAGTATTTT. Amino acids: CASRSSGLTDTQYF.

This clonotype was seen only a few times. This chain joins TRBV4-1 and TRBJ2-1; 8 bases are a match to TRBD2. V gave up 1 base and J gave up 8 bases; unmatched junction bases: 7. Germline CDR1 and CDR2: MGHRA and YSYEKL. CDR3 length: 15 amino acids. The CDR3 DNA sequence: TGCGCCAGCAGCCAAGCCGGGACTAGTCTCCATGAGCAGTTCTTC. Amino acids: CASSQAGTSLHEQFF.

This clonotype has only a few counts. The chain joins TRBV7-2 to TRBJ2-3; D perhaps matches TRBD2 (6 bases). V shed 5 bases and J shed 2 bases, with 23 bases lying between them. Germline-derived CDR1 and CDR2 are SGHTA and FQGNSA. The CDR3 length is 18 residues. This chain's CDR3 is CASSTPRSAGGVTDTQYF. In DNA, the CDR3 is TGTGCCAGCAGCACACCCCGTAGCGCGGGCGGGGTCACAGATACGCAGTATTTT.

This rearrangement joins TRBV7-2 to TRBJ2-7; D is ambiguous. CDR3 length: 15 residues. Per the germline V gene, CDR1 is SGHTA and CDR2 is FQGNSA. Trimming shortened V by 1 base and J by 3 bases, and 13 bases separated the two germline ends. The CDR3 region is CASSLEAVPGYEQYF. As DNA, the CDR3 is TGTGCCAGCAGCTTAGAGGCGGTCCCAGGCTACGAGCAGTACTTC. The full variable domain, with the rest looked up from reference TRBV7-2 and TRBJ2-7, is GAGVSQSPSNKVTEKGKDVELRCDPISGHTALYWYRQSLGQGLEFLIYFQGNSAPDKSGLPSDRFSAERTGGSVSTLTIQRTQQEDSAVYLCASSLEAVPGYEQYFGPGTRLTVT.

At least ten counts were recorded for this clonotype. The chain recombines TRBV6-1 with TRBJ2-5, with no clear D. Trimming left V 5 bases short and J 1 base short, with 8 bases between. The germline CDR1 and CDR2 sequences are MNHNS and SASEGT. The CDR3 contains 13 residues. The CDR3 nucleotides are TGTGCCAGCAGTAGGAGCTTCCAAGAGACCCAGTACTTC. Amino acids: CASSRSFQETQYF.

This sequence joins TRBV4-1 and TRBJ2-2; D could derive from TRBD1 or TRBD2 (5 bases each). CDR3 length equals 15 residues. Trimming removed 6 bases from V and 4 bases from J, with 15 bases in between. The germline CDR1 and CDR2 sequences are MGHRA and YSYEKL. CDR3 residues: CASSHPGHFTGELFF. In nucleotides, the CDR3 is TGCGCCAGCAGTCACCCGGGGCACTTCACCGGGGAGCTGTTTTTT.

This clonotype was detected only a few times. V gene TRBV4-1 combines with J gene TRBJ1-1; D gene uncertain. V lost 1 base to trimming and J lost 2 bases, with 5 bases between them. Germline V gene lookup returns CDR1 MGHRA and CDR2 YSYEKL. The CDR3 length is 13 residues. CDR3 residues: CASSQVGNTEAFF. The CDR3 DNA is TGCGCCAGCAGCCAAGTAGGTAACACTGAAGCTTTCTTT.

V is TRBV9 and J is TRBJ1-1, with a weak D call TRBD1 (6 bases). The V end lost 2 bases, the J end lost 3 bases, and 23 bases lay between the germline ends. Germline CDR1 is SGDLS and CDR2 is YYNGEE. The CDR3 is 18 residues long. The CDR3 region is CASSVGAYEDQGYTEAFF. The CDR3 nucleotides read TGTGCCAGCAGCGTCGGGGCGTATGAGGATCAGGGGTACACTGAAGCTTTCTTT.

This chain connects TRBV7-3 to TRBJ2-3; TRBD2 matches at 7 bases. This CDR3 has 15 amino acids. Germline V gene data show CDR1 as SGHTA and CDR2 as FQGTGA. J was trimmed by 5 bases and V by 2 bases; bases with no gene match: 7. CDR3 protein: CASSLGGSGEDTQYF. The CDR3 nucleotides are TGTGCCAGCAGCTTAGGCGGGAGCGGGGAAGATACGCAGTATTTT.

This clonotype was counted between two and nine times. The gene calls are TRBV12-3 or TRBV12-4 and TRBJ1-2; no reliable D call. The CDR3 runs to 13 residues. V was pared by 6 bases and J by 1 base, with 9 bases between. As DNA, the CDR3 is TGTGCCAGCAGCAGCCGTGATAACTATGGCTACACCTTC. Its translation is CASSSRDNYGYTF.

This clonotype has a single count. This sequence joins TRBV4-1 and TRBJ1-5, with D possibly matching TRBD1 (6 bases). CDR1 and CDR2 from the germline V gene are MGHRA and YSYEKL. The V gene lost 2 bases and the J gene lost 2 bases, with 13 bases spanning the gap. The CDR3 is made up of 16 amino acids. CDR3 sequence reads: CASSQRSGARNQPQHF. DNA of the CDR3: TGCGCCAGCAGCCAACGATCAGGGGCCCGCAATCAGCCCCAGCATTTT.

This chain links TRBV14 with TRBJ2-1; D remains unclear. CDR1 SGHDN and CDR2 FVKESK come from the germline V gene. V lost 2 bases to trimming and J lost 8 bases, with 7 bases between them. The CDR3 covers 12 residues. CDR3 sequence (DNA): TGTGCCAGCAGCCAATCCTGGGATGAGCAGTTCTTC. It specifies CASSQSWDEQFF.

The table lists this clonotype with a few counts. The chain carries TRBV7-9 and TRBJ2-7; 7 bases line up with TRBD1. CDR3 length: 15 residues. V was pared by 2 bases and J by 2 bases, with 6 bases of the junction left unmatched. The germline V gene has CDR1 SEHNR and CDR2 FQNEAQ (reference sequence). In nucleotides, the CDR3 is TGTGCCAGCAGCTTAAAGAACAGGGGAACCTACGAGCAGTACTTC. This translates into CASSLKNRGTYEQYF.

This clonotype has just a few counts. The chain combines TRBV7-9 with TRBJ1-1, with D hard to call. Germline assignment: CDR1 SEHNR and CDR2 FQNEAQ (reference sequence). This CDR3 region has 11 residues. With 1 base removed from V and 7 bases from J, the gap between germline ends came to 4 bases. The CDR3 region is CASSLEYEAFF. Written as DNA, the CDR3 is TGTGCCAGCAGCTTAGAGTATGAAGCTTTCTTT.

This chain connects TRBV25-1 to TRBJ1-2; maybe TRBD1 (5 bases). The germline V gene has CDR1 MGHDK and CDR2 SYGVNS. V was cut by 1 base and J by 7 bases, with 10 bases left in between. The CDR3 is 13 amino acids. CDR3: CASSELIGAGYTF. CDR3 bases: TGTGCCAGCAGTGAATTAATAGGGGCTGGCTACACCTTC.

This sequence joins TRBV10-3 and TRBJ2-3, with D possibly TRBD2 on 5 matching bases. Germline-derived CDR1 and CDR2 are ENHRY and SYGVKD. V was pared by 6 bases and J by 6 bases, with 13 bases between. The CDR3 is made up of 13 amino acids. The CDR3 DNA reads TGTGCCATCAGATACCCCGGGGATGATACGCAGTATTTT. Protein sequence: CAIRYPGDDTQYF.

Details on this clonotype: The junction differs from germline at one of its ends, possibly a read error. The rearrangement joins TRBV7-9 to TRBJ2-7; D may be TRBD2 (5 bases). The V gene's germline CDR1 is SEHNR and CDR2 FQNEAQ (reference sequence). CDR3 size: 15 residues. The CDR3, as DNA: TGTGCCGGCAGTCCAAACCCCCCCGGGGACTACGAGCAGTACTTC. Protein product: CAGSPNPPGDYEQYF.

This clonotype was picked up a small number of times. V and J are TRBV20-1 and TRBJ2-7; TRBD2 might be the D (6 bases). Germline-derived CDR1 and CDR2 are DFQATT and SNEGSKA (reference sequence). The V end was cut by 7 bases, the J end by 4 bases, with 20 bases between. The CDR3 totals 14 residues. The CDR3, as DNA: TGCAGTGTGTTCTTACCACTCCGGGGGTACGAGCAGTACTTC. It codes for CSVFLPLRGYEQYF.

V usage is TRBV5-1 and J usage is TRBJ2-5; 8 bases agree with TRBD1. This CDR3 spans 15 amino acids. Trimming cost V 5 bases and J 4 bases; bases outside gene matches: 10. The V gene's germline CDR1 is SGHRS and CDR2 YFSETQ. In DNA form, the CDR3 reads TGCGCCAGCAGGTCCAGGACAGGGACGGGAGAGACCCAGTACTTC. Encoded protein: CASRSRTGTGETQYF.